These T cell receptor beta chains were read from a single sample in a study of CD8+ T cells in alopecia areata. Generated by immunoSEQ multiplex PCR, the TCRdb table keeps only in-frame clones and is missing some. The data show roughly 180,000 clones, 51% seen once. This specimen was CD8+ T cells sorted from blood, taken at roughly week 52, from a patient treated with tofacitinib. These receptors were obtained from a human donor with alopecia areata. The CDR3 runs from the conserved cysteine through the conserved F or W. Each record gives: J gene, clone size, V gene, D gene, CDR3 DNA, CDR3 protein. D genes are given only for firm matches. Expanded clones are given a class, and other clones once, few, many or no size at all.

j_gene: TRBJ1-3
abundance: NA
v_gene: TRBV30
d_gene: NA
CDR3nt: TGTGCCTGGAGTCACTCCTCTGGAAACACCATATATTTT
CDR3aa: CAWSHSSGNTIYF

j_gene: TRBJ1-1
abundance: few
v_gene: TRBV18
d_gene: NA
CDR3nt: TGTGCCAGCTCACCACCTGAGACACGAGATGAAGCTTTCTTT
CDR3aa: CASSPPETRDEAFF

j_gene: TRBJ2-7
abundance: NA
v_gene: TRBV9
d_gene: TRBD2
CDR3nt: TGTGCCAGCAGCGTAGGGCTAGCGGGGTCCCGCCTAACCTACGAGCAGTACTTC
CDR3aa: CASSVGLAGSRLTYEQYF

j_gene: TRBJ2-7
abundance: few
v_gene: TRBV4-3
d_gene: NA
CDR3nt: TGCGCCAGCAGCCAAGAAGGTGAGGGGCTAGACTCCTACGAGCAGTACTTC
CDR3aa: CASSQEGEGLDSYEQYF

j_gene: TRBJ2-1
abundance: NA
v_gene: TRBV6-4
d_gene: TRBD2
CDR3nt: TGTGCCAGCAGTGATCAGGCTAGCGGGGCCGATGAGCAGTTCTTC
CDR3aa: CASSDQASGADEQFF

j_gene: TRBJ1-1
abundance: NA
v_gene: TRBV27
d_gene: NA
CDR3nt: TGTGCCAGCAGTTTCCTCCAGGGTTTTACAGCTTTCTTT
CDR3aa: CASSFLQGFTAFF

j_gene: TRBJ2-7
abundance: few
v_gene: TRBV10-3
d_gene: NA
CDR3nt: TGTGCCATCAGTGGTACAGTCCAAAGGCAGTACTTC
CDR3aa: CAISGTVQRQYF

j_gene: TRBJ1-2
abundance: few
v_gene: TRBV30
d_gene: NA
CDR3nt: TGTGCCTGGAGTGTACCCCCAGCAGCCTATGGCTACACCTTC
CDR3aa: CAWSVPPAAYGYTF

j_gene: TRBJ2-7
abundance: NA
v_gene: TRBV4-3
d_gene: NA
CDR3nt: TGCGCCAGCAGCCAAGACGGAGGAACCTACGAGCAGTACTTC
CDR3aa: CASSQDGGTYEQYF

j_gene: TRBJ1-5
abundance: NA
v_gene: TRBV19
d_gene: NA
CDR3nt: TGTGCCAGTACTTATAGCAATCAGCCCCAGCATTTT
CDR3aa: CASTYSNQPQHF

j_gene: TRBJ2-7
abundance: few
v_gene: TRBV4-1
d_gene: TRBD1
CDR3nt: TGCGCCAGCAGCCAGGCCGGGACAGGGGTCTACGAGCAGTACTTC
CDR3aa: CASSQAGTGVYEQYF

j_gene: TRBJ1-5
abundance: NA
v_gene: TRBV15
d_gene: TRBD1
CDR3nt: TGTGCCACCCGACAGGGCCAGGATCAGCCCCAGCATTTT
CDR3aa: CATRQGQDQPQHF

j_gene: TRBJ1-5
abundance: few
v_gene: TRBV29-1
d_gene: TRBD1
CDR3nt: TGCAGCGTGCGAGGACAGGGCAATGGAGCCCAGCATTTT
CDR3aa: CSVRGQGNGAQHF

j_gene: TRBJ2-2
abundance: NA
v_gene: TRBV27
d_gene: NA
CDR3nt: TGTGCCAGCAGCCCCGGTACTACCGGGGAGCTGTTTTTT
CDR3aa: CASSPGTTGELFF

j_gene: TRBJ2-5
abundance: NA
v_gene: TRBV6-5
d_gene: TRBD2
CDR3nt: TGTGCCAGCAGTTACTTGGCGGGGGTTCAAGAGACCCAGTACTTC
CDR3aa: CASSYLAGVQETQYF

j_gene: TRBJ2-1
abundance: NA
v_gene: TRBV7-6
d_gene: NA
CDR3nt: TGTGCCAGCAGCTTAGATGTTGTGGGGCGTAATGAGCAGTTCTTC
CDR3aa: CASSLDVVGRNEQFF

j_gene: TRBJ2-3
abundance: NA
v_gene: TRBV7-6
d_gene: TRBD1
CDR3nt: TGTGCCAGCAGCTCACGACAGGGACCAGATACGCAGTATTTT
CDR3aa: CASSSRQGPDTQYF

j_gene: TRBJ2-1
abundance: NA
v_gene: TRBV6-6
d_gene: TRBD1
CDR3nt: TGTGCCAGCAGTTACTCGTTCGACAGGGGTGAGAATGAGCAGTTCTTC
CDR3aa: CASSYSFDRGENEQFF

j_gene: TRBJ2-2
abundance: NA
v_gene: TRBV30
d_gene: NA
CDR3nt: TGTGCCTGGAGTACCGGGGAGCTGTTTTTT
CDR3aa: CAWSTGELFF

j_gene: TRBJ2-5
abundance: NA
v_gene: TRBV6-5
d_gene: NA
CDR3nt: TGTGCCAGCAGTCCCTCCGGGACGGACCAGGAGACCCAGTACTTC
CDR3aa: CASSPSGTDQETQYF

j_gene: TRBJ2-1
abundance: few
v_gene: TRBV7-2
d_gene: TRBD1
CDR3nt: TGTGCCAGCAGCCCCGGAGGGAACAGGGGGGTCAATGAGCAGTTCTTC
CDR3aa: CASSPGGNRGVNEQFF

j_gene: TRBJ2-7
abundance: once
v_gene: TRBV5-1
d_gene: TRBD1
CDR3nt: TGCGCCAGCAGCTTGGAGACAGGGATCAGGCTCTACGAGCAGTACTTC
CDR3aa: CASSLETGIRLYEQYF

j_gene: TRBJ2-1
abundance: few
v_gene: TRBV30
d_gene: TRBD1
CDR3nt: TGTGCCTGGAGTAGACAGGGGGCGAATGAGCAGTTCTTC
CDR3aa: CAWSRQGANEQFF

j_gene: TRBJ2-7
abundance: few
v_gene: TRBV13
d_gene: NA
CDR3nt: TGTGCCAGCAGCCGCCCCGGGGACTCCTACGAGCAGTACTTC
CDR3aa: CASSRPGDSYEQYF

j_gene: TRBJ1-6
abundance: few
v_gene: TRBV6-5
d_gene: NA
CDR3nt: TGTGCCAGCAGTTATTTTTCCGTCTCCTATAATTCACCCCTCCACTTT
CDR3aa: CASSYFSVSYNSPLHF

j_gene: TRBJ2-1
abundance: NA
v_gene: TRBV30
d_gene: TRBD2
CDR3nt: TGTGCCTGGAGTCAGCGGGGGGGCAGTGACAATGAGCAGTTCTTC
CDR3aa: CAWSQRGGSDNEQFF

j_gene: TRBJ2-2
abundance: few
v_gene: TRBV5-1
d_gene: NA
CDR3nt: TGCGCCAGCAGCTTGAAGGACACCGGGGAGCTGTTTTTT
CDR3aa: CASSLKDTGELFF

j_gene: TRBJ2-7
abundance: few
v_gene: TRBV11-2
d_gene: NA
CDR3nt: TGTGCCAGCAGCCGGACACCCTACGAGCAGTACTTC
CDR3aa: CASSRTPYEQYF

j_gene: TRBJ1-1
abundance: few
v_gene: TRBV5-1
d_gene: TRBD1
CDR3nt: TGCGCCAGCACCCCGGACAGGGGGCAATTGGACACTGAAGCTTTCTTT
CDR3aa: CASTPDRGQLDTEAFF

j_gene: TRBJ1-5
abundance: NA
v_gene: TRBV7-9
d_gene: NA
CDR3nt: TGTGCCAGCAGTTCCCCGGGGGGCTCTCAGCCCCAGCATTTT
CDR3aa: CASSSPGGSQPQHF

j_gene: TRBJ2-5
abundance: NA
v_gene: TRBV7-6
d_gene: NA
CDR3nt: TGTGCCAGCTCTAGTTCTGGAGAGACCCAGTACTTC
CDR3aa: CASSSSGETQYF